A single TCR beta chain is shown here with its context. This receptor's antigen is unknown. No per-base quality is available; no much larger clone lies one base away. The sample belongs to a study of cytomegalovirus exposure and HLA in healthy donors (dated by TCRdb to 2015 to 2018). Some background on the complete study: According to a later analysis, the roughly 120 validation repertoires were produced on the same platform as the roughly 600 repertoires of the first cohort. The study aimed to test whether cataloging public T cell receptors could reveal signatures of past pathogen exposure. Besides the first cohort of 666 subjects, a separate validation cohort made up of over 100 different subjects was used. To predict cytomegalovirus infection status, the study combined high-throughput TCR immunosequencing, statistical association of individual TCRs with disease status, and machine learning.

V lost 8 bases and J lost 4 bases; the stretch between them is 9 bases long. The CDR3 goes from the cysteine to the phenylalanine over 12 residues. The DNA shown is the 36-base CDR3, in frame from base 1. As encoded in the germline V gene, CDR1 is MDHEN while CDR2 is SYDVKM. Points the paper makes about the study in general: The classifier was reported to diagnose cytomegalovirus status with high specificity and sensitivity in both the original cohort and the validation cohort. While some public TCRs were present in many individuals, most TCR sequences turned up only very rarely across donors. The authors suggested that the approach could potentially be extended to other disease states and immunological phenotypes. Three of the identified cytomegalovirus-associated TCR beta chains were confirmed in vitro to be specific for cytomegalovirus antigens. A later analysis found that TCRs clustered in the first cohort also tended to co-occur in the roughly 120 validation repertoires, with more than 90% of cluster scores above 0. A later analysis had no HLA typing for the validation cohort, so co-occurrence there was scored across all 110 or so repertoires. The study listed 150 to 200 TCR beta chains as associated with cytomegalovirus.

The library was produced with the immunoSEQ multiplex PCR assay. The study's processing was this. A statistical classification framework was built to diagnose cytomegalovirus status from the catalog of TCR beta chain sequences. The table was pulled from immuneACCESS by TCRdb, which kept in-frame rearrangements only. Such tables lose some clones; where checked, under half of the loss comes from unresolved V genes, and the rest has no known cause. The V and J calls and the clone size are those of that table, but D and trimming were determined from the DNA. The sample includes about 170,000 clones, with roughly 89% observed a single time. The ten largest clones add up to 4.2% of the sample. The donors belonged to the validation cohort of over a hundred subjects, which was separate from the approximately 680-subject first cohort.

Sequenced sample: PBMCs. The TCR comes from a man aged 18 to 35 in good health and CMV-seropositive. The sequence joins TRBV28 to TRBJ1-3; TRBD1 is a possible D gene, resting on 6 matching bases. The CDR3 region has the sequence CASRDTGNTIYF. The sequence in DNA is TGTGCCAGCCGGGACACAGGAAACACCATATATTTT.